This TCR beta chain stems from a study of shared clonotypes between healthy human individuals. The donor cohort consisted entirely of Caucasian adults residing in Nashville, Tennessee. The germline V gene has CDR1 MNHEY and CDR2 SVGAGI. The V end was cut by 0 bases, the J end by 0 bases, with 8 bases between. The CDR3 spans 15 residues. Profiling relied on immunoSEQ multiplex PCR, and the TCRdb table lists in-frame clones only, not all of them. Counted here are 640,000 or so clones, 55% to 75% occurring once; the ten biggest clones make up 1.8%. The chain couples TRBV6-5 to TRBJ2-5; maybe TRBD1 (6 bases). Sequencing was done on a sample of memory CD4+ T cells sorted from blood. Regarding subset: CD45RA-negative fraction. This sequence originates from a woman aged 25 to 45 in good health. CDR3 in amino acids: CASSYSRQDQETQYF. The CDR3 region has the DNA TGTGCCAGCAGTTACTCGAGACAGGACCAAGAGACCCAGTACTTC.